Detailed here is one T cell receptor beta chain. The germline V and J ends were trimmed by 6 bases and 5 bases, with 13 bases remaining between them. The CDR3 is 12 amino acids. Germline V gene sequence: CDR1 SQVTM, CDR2 ANQGSEA. This specimen belongs to a study of blood T cell repertoires in COVID-19. Profiling relied on immunoSEQ multiplex PCR, and the TCRdb table lists in-frame clones only, not all of them. Of 90,000 to 150,000 clones in the sample, 79% were seen once. The genes are TRBV29-1 and TRBJ1-2; D uncertain. The TCR originated in a woman of 80 years or more with acute or convalescent COVID-19. The sample was peripheral blood. The CDR3 loop reads CSVQVIGYGYTF. The CDR3 DNA follows: TGCAGCGTCCAGGTCATAGGATATGGCTACACCTTC.